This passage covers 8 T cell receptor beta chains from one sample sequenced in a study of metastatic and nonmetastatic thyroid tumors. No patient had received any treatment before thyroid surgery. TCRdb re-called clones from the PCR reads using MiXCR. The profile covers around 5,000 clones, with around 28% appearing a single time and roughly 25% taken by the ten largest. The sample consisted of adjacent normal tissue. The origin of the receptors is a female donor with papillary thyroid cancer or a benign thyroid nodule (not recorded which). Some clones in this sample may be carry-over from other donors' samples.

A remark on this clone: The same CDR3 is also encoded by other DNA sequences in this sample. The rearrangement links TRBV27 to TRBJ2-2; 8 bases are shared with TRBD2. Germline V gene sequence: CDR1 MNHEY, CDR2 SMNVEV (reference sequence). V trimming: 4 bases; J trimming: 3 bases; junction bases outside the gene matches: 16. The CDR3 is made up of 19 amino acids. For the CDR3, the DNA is TGTGCCAGCAGTTCTATTGGGACTAGTGGATTCGAGGACACCGGGGAGCTGTTTTTT. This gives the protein CASSSIGTSGFEDTGELFF.

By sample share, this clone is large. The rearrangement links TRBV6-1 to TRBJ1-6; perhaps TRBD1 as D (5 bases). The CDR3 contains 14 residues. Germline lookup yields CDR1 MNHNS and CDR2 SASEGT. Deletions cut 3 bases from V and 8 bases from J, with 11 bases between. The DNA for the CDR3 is TGTGCCAGCAGTGACGGGGGTAATGATTCACCCCTCCACTTT. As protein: CASSDGGNDSPLHF.

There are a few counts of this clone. CDR3 in amino acids: CASSLAGGTGELFF. Written as DNA, the CDR3 is TGTGCCAGCAGCTTAGCGGGGGGGACAGGGGAGCTGTTTTTT. The chain employs TRBV7-2 and TRBJ2-2; possible D gene TRBD2, 7 bases. Germline CDR1 SGHTA, CDR2 FQGNSA. The CDR3 totals 14 residues. V lost 0 bases to trimming and J lost 8 bases, with 10 bases between them.

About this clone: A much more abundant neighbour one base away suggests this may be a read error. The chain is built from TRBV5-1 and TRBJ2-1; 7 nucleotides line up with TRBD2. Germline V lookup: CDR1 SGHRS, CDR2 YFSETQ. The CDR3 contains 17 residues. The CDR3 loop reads CASSLLGGGTFDNGQFF. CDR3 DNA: TGCGCCAGCAGCTTGCTTGGCGGGGGAACCTTCGACAATGGGCAGTTCTTC.

CDR3 coding DNA: TGTGCCAGCAACAGTCTGCCCTATAATTCACCCCTCCACTTT. Its protein is CASNSLPYNSPLHF. The V and J genes are TRBV28 and TRBJ1-6; no clear D gene. Germline CDR1 reads MDHEN; CDR2 reads SYDVKM. Trimming stripped 7 bases from V and 2 bases from J, with 9 bases between. The CDR3 is made up of 14 amino acids.

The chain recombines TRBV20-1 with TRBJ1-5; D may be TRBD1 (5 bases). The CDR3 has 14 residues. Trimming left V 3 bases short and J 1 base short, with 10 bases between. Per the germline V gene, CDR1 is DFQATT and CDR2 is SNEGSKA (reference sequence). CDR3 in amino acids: CSASGWGSNQPQHF. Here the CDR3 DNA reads TGCAGTGCTAGCGGGTGGGGGAGCAATCAGCCCCAGCATTTT.

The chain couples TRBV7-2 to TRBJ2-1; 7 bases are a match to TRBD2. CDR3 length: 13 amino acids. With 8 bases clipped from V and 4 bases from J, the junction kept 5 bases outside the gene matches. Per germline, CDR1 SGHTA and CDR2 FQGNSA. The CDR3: CASGLGVYNEQFF. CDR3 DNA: TGTGCCAGCGGACTAGGTGTTTACAATGAGCAGTTCTTC.

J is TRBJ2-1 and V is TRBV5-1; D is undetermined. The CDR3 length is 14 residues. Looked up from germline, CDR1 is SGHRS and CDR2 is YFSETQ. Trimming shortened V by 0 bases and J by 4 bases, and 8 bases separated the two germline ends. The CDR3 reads CASSLEARYNEQFF. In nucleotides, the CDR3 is TGCGCCAGCAGCTTGGAGGCCAGGTACAATGAGCAGTTCTTC.